Listed here are 18 T cell receptor beta chains from one sample, sequenced in a study of T-cell memory formation after mild COVID-19. TCRdb reprocessed the 5' RACE reads via MiXCR and lists one record per CDR3 protein. The table lists a few hundred thousand distinct CDR3 sequences, 15% to 20% of them singletons. The sequencing input was PBMCs or a T cell subset sorted from them (not recorded which). These receptors came from a man between 18 and 35 years old who had mild COVID-19 (a few samples of this study predate the infection). Cell type and time point are not known.

This chain uses TRBV20-1 with TRBJ2-3; D not resolved. The CDR3 is 13 amino acids. The V end was cut by 7 bases, the J end by 0 bases, with 11 bases between. Looked up from germline, CDR1 is DFQATT and CDR2 is SNEGSKA (reference sequence). This chain's CDR3 is CSGLGYSTDTQYF. In DNA, the CDR3 is TGCAGTGGGTTAGGCTATAGCACAGATACGCAGTATTTT.

This chain uses TRBV11-2 with TRBJ2-5, with TRBD2 identical over 9 bases. Germline V CDR1 and CDR2: SGHAT, FQNNGV. V was pared by 1 base and J by 1 base, with 4 bases of the junction left unmatched. The length of the CDR3 is 16 residues. In DNA, the CDR3 is TGTGCCAGCAGCTTAGGAGCGGGGGGCACCCAAGAGACCCAGTACTTC. It yields the protein CASSLGAGGTQETQYF.

The V gene is TRBV12-3 or TRBV12-4, the J gene TRBJ2-2, with no clear D. V lost 1 base and J lost 7, with 10 bases in between. CDR3 length equals 14 residues. CDR3 DNA sequence: TGTGCCAGCAGTTTAGGGGGTGGGGTCGGGGAGCTGTTTTTT. Its translation: CASSLGGGVGELFF.

The V call is TRBV15, the J call TRBJ2-2; 9 positions agree with TRBD1. Germline values: CDR1 LNHNV, CDR2 YYDKDF (reference sequence). The CDR3 covers 16 residues. J gave up 0 bases and V 2 bases, and 1 base lay outside the gene matches. CDR3 coding DNA: TGTGCCACCAGCAGAAGGACAGGGGCGAACACCGGGGAGCTGTTTTTT. Translating gives CATSRRTGANTGELFF.

The chain links TRBV7-3 to TRBJ1-4; D is possibly TRBD1 (5 bases). The CDR3 is made up of 13 amino acids. V was clipped by 4 bases and J by 3 bases, with 6 bases between them. Looked up from germline, CDR1 is SGHTA and CDR2 is FQGTGA. CDR3 in amino acids: CASSSGPNEKLFF. The CDR3 DNA follows: TGTGCCAGCAGCTCGGGACCTAATGAAAAACTGTTTTTT.

The V call is TRBV5-6, the J call TRBJ2-7; D remains ambiguous. Trimming removed 2 bases at V and 5 bases at J, with 17 bases between. The CDR3 consists of 15 residues. CDR1 is SGHDT, CDR2 YYEEEE, per germline. This chain's CDR3 is CASSLRRSQLHEQYF. DNA of the CDR3: TGTGCCAGCAGCTTAAGACGGAGCCAACTCCACGAGCAGTACTTC.

This chain joins TRBV20-1 and TRBJ1-1; 7 bases line up with TRBD1. V gave up 4 bases and J gave up 10 bases; unmatched junction bases: 12. Germline lookup yields CDR1 DFQATT and CDR2 SNEGSKA (reference sequence). The length of the CDR3 is 13 residues. The CDR3 nucleotides read TGCAGTGCTATATGGACAGGCCAATGGGGAGCTTTCTTT. This sequence encodes CSAIWTGQWGAFF.

The chain joins TRBV2 to TRBJ1-6, with D possibly TRBD1 on 5 matching bases. V was trimmed by 0 bases and J by 6 bases, leaving 18 bases between them. The CDR3 is made up of 18 amino acids. Germline V lookup: CDR1 SNHLY, CDR2 FYNNEI. DNA for the CDR3: TGTGCCAGCAGTGAAGCTAGTACGGGGGTATCGGGTAATTCACCCCTCCACTTT. It yields the protein CASSEASTGVSGNSPLHF. The variable domain in full, completed from reference TRBV2 and TRBJ1-6, reads EPEVTQTPSHQVTQMGQEVILRCVPISNHLYFYWYRQILGQKVEFLVSFYNNEISEKSEIFDDQFSVERPDGSNFTLKIRSTKLEDSAMYFCASSEASTGVSGNSPLHFGNGTRLTVT.

J is TRBJ1-2 and V is TRBV7-9, with D hard to call. The germline V and J ends were trimmed by 8 bases and 8 bases, with 21 bases remaining between them. Germline lookup yields CDR1 SEHNR and CDR2 FQNEAQ (reference sequence). CDR3 length equals 14 residues. CDR3 loop: CASEPTGRKWGYTF. The CDR3 region has the DNA TGTGCCAGCGAACCTACGGGGAGGAAGTGGGGCTACACCTTC.

V gene TRBV28 combines with J gene TRBJ2-7, with 11 bases identical to TRBD2. The CDR3 runs to 15 residues. V trimming: 6 bases; J trimming: 3 bases; junction bases outside the gene matches: 7. CDR1 and CDR2 (germline): MDHEN, SYDVKM. The CDR3 DNA reads as TGTGCCAGCAGCGGAACTAGCGGGGGATACTACGAGCAGTACGTC. Translation gives CASSGTSGGYYEQYV.

The chain employs TRBV5-4 and TRBJ1-1; D is uncertain. Germline V CDR1 and CDR2: SGHNT, YYREEE (reference sequence). Trimming removed 4 bases at V and 4 bases at J, with 11 bases between. The CDR3 spans 13 residues. The DNA of the CDR3 is TGTGCCAGCAGCCCCGGCTGGGCCACTGAAGCTTTCTTT. This codes for CASSPGWATEAFF.

This clonotype was observed a handful of times. J is TRBJ2-5 and V is TRBV5-1; 9 bases are shared with TRBD2. This CDR3 contains 17 residues. Germline V lookup: CDR1 SGHRS, CDR2 YFSETQ. Losses at the gene ends were 4 bases for V and 1 base for J; bases not matched to a gene: 11. The CDR3 spells CASSRWGGGGGQETQYF. The CDR3 DNA is TGCGCCAGCAGCCGATGGGGCGGCGGGGGGGGCCAAGAGACCCAGTACTTC.

This sequence joins TRBV10-3 and TRBJ2-7, with 7 nucleotides matching TRBD1. The V gene end was trimmed by 5 bases and the J gene end by 2 bases; junction bases not matched to a gene: 6. CDR1 and CDR2 from the germline V gene are ENHRY and SYGVKD. The CDR3 is 14 amino acids. CDR3 in DNA: TGTGCCATCAGTACAGGGACAGCGCCCTACGAGCAGTACGTC. It encodes CAISTGTAPYEQYV.

This clonotype was seen a few times. The rearrangement joins TRBV6-2 or TRBV6-3 to TRBJ1-1, with no clear D. Trimming left V 5 bases short and J 2 bases short, with 12 bases between. Per the germline V gene, CDR1 is MNHEY and CDR2 is SVGEGT. The CDR3 runs 14 residues. The CDR3: CASSLAISNTEAFF. CDR3 nucleotide sequence: TGTGCCAGCAGTCTCGCAATAAGTAACACTGAAGCTTTCTTT.

The V and J genes are TRBV7-2 and TRBJ2-4, with 7 bases matching TRBD1. The junction had 1 base not matched to a gene; V was cut back by 4 bases and J by 4 bases. Germline loops: CDR1 SGHTA, CDR2 FQGNSA. CDR3 size: 13 residues. CDR3 coding DNA: TGTGCCAGCAGCTCGGACAGGAAAAACATTCAGTACTTC. Translation: CASSSDRKNIQYF. The variable domain in full, completed from reference TRBV7-2 and TRBJ2-4, reads GAGVSQSPSNKVTEKGKDVELRCDPISGHTALYWYRQSLGQGLEFLIYFQGNSAPDKSGLPSDRFSAERTGGSVSTLTIQRTQQEDSAVYLCASSSDRKNIQYFGAGTRLSVL.

This chain links TRBV7-6 with TRBJ2-5; 7 nucleotides match TRBD1. The J segment lost 5 bases and the V segment lost 5 bases, leaving 8 bases of the junction unmatched. This CDR3 has 14 residues. Germline values: CDR1 SGHVS, CDR2 FNYEAQ. CDR3 sequence (DNA): TGTGCCAGCAGCCCAGGGCTACAGGGGGAGACCCAGTACTTC. Translated: CASSPGLQGETQYF.

This clonotype was seen a handful of times. The V call is TRBV6-5, the J call TRBJ2-3; D may match TRBD1 or TRBD2 (5 bases each). This CDR3 has 12 amino acids. CDR1 MNHEY and CDR2 SVGAGI come from the germline V gene. Trimming shortened V by 6 bases and J by 10 bases, and 14 bases separated the two germline ends. The CDR3 sequence: CASRLQPGPQYF. CDR3 coding DNA: TGTGCCAGCAGGCTTCAACCGGGGCCGCAGTATTTT.

In its sample, this clonotype was seen a few times. The V call is TRBV4-1, the J call TRBJ1-3, with TRBD1 as a possible D gene (5 bases). The CDR3 is 15 residues long. The germline gives CDR1 MGHRA, CDR2 YSYEKL. V lost 3 bases, J lost 4 bases, and 13 bases lay in between. The CDR3 DNA reads TGCGCCAGCAGCCAGGTCGGGACGTTGGGAAACACCATATATTTT. Translation gives CASSQVGTLGNTIYF.